This TCR beta chain originates from a study of CD8+ T cells in alopecia areata. CD4+ and CD8+ T cells were sorted from PBMCs stained for CD3, CD4 and CD8. V lost 4 bases and J lost 7; bases outside the gene matches: 13. The CDR3 loop spans 15 amino acids. The germline gives CDR1 SGHNT, CDR2 YYREEE (reference sequence). This clone was seen ten or more times. Sequencing templates came from extracted RNA that was reverse transcribed into cDNA. The data were produced by immunoSEQ multiplex PCR, yet TCRdb's version contains in-frame clones alone and is incomplete. The table has under 130,000 clones, about 60% seen once; the top ten hold more than 8%.

The clonotype comes from a human donor in good health. V is TRBV5-4 and J is TRBJ2-7; 8 bases align to TRBD2. The sample was CD4+ T cells sorted from blood. CDR3 loop: CASSPAGGSRLEQYF. The CDR3 DNA follows: TGTGCCAGCAGCCCGGCGGGGGGTTCTCGGCTTGAGCAGTACTTC.